Each of the 27 T cell receptor beta chains below was sequenced from the same sample in a study of blood T cells in healthy people across ages. A second about 6 to 11 cycle PCR used barcoded and J-beta primers. Via MiXCR, TCRdb re-called the 5' RACE reads, giving one row per CDR3 protein. The repertoire includes some 850,000 distinct CDR3 sequences, 25% to 30% of them detected once, and about 3% sits in the top ten. This sample was shared with a second study, whose subject was T cells of mothers and their children.

The specimen sequenced was blood. The origin of the receptors is a boy aged 5-17 years in good health.

This clonotype has a handful of counts. V gene TRBV7-9 combines with J gene TRBJ2-1; D perhaps matches TRBD2 (7 bases). The CDR3 is 17 amino acids. In germline, CDR1 is SEHNR, CDR2 FQNEAQ (reference sequence). Trimming took off 5 bases at V and 1 base at J, with 18 bases between the two ends. The CDR3 region is CASSPPLGGPSYNEQFF. In DNA, the CDR3 is TGTGCCAGCAGCCCCCCTTTGGGGGGGCCTTCCTACAATGAGCAGTTCTTC.

This clonotype has more than one count but fewer than ten. The chain recombines TRBV14 with TRBJ2-5; D is tentatively TRBD1 or TRBD2 (5 bases each). The assigned J gene may be wrong: the sequence end matches TRBJ2-7 better. Germline V lookup: CDR1 SGHDN, CDR2 FVKESK. CDR3 length: 18 residues. CDR3 amino acids: CASSQDRALRGSRFEQYF. The CDR3, as DNA: TGTGCCAGCAGCCAAGATAGAGCCTTGAGGGGTAGTAGATTCGAGCAGTACTTC.

The J gene is TRBJ1-5, the V gene TRBV12-5; D ambiguous. The germline V gene encodes CDR1 LGHNT and CDR2 FRNRAP. CDR3 size: 16 residues. Trimming removed 4 bases from V and 2 bases from J, with 15 bases in between. The DNA for the CDR3 is TGTGCTAGTGGTTCCCTCCTTAGCGCCGGCAATCAGCCCCAGCATTTT. Residues: CASGSLLSAGNQPQHF.

The chain combines TRBV14 with TRBJ2-4, with a possible D match to TRBD1 (5 bases). V was clipped by 5 bases and J by 1 base, with 12 bases between them. CDR1 is SGHDN and CDR2 is FVKESK in the germline V gene. The CDR3 contains 15 residues. This CDR3 is CASSTWKGAKNIQYF. The CDR3 DNA reads as TGTGCCAGCAGCACCTGGAAGGGGGCCAAAAACATTCAGTACTTC.

The CDR3 sequence: CASSPDARITDTQYF. The CDR3 nucleotides are TGCGCCAGCAGCCCGGACGCCAGGATCACAGATACGCAGTATTTT. The chain combines TRBV5-1 with TRBJ2-3; no clear D. V gave up 4 bases and J gave up 2 bases, with 14 bases separating them. CDR1 is SGHRS and CDR2 is YFSETQ in the germline V gene. The CDR3 runs to 15 residues.

This clonotype was counted only a few times. The chain combines TRBV11-2 with TRBJ2-7; D might be TRBD1 (6 bases). The CDR3 contains 15 residues. Deletions cut 3 bases from V and 4 bases from J, with 16 bases between. The germline V gene encodes CDR1 SGHAT and CDR2 FQNNGV. Here the CDR3 reads CASSLTQGQGYEQYF. CDR3 DNA: TGTGCCAGCAGCTTGACACAGGGACAAGGGTACGAGCAGTACTTC.

This clonotype was counted a few times. CDR3 loop: CASSQGLGDRVGPNEKLFF. The CDR3 region has the DNA TGTGCCAGCAGCCAAGGTCTTGGGGACAGGGTCGGCCCTAATGAAAAACTGTTTTTT. The J gene is TRBJ1-4, the V gene TRBV3-1; 9 nucleotides line up with TRBD1. Germline V lookup: CDR1 LGHDT, CDR2 YNNKEL (reference sequence). The V and J ends lost 1 base and 3 bases, in that order; junction bases with no gene match: 12. This CDR3 is 19 amino acids long.

J is TRBJ2-7 and V is TRBV5-1; TRBD1 might be the D (6 bases). Deletions cut 5 bases from V and 7 bases from J, with 19 bases between. CDR1 SGHRS and CDR2 YFSETQ come from the germline V gene. The CDR3 has 14 residues. The CDR3 loop reads CASSWGPGPGEQYF. In nucleotides, the CDR3 is TGCGCCAGCAGTTGGGGGCCAGGACCTGGAGAGCAGTACTTC.

This clonotype has more than one count but fewer than ten. The chain employs TRBV29-1 and TRBJ2-1, with 9 bases identical to TRBD1. The CDR3 is made up of 17 amino acids. CDR1 SQVTM and CDR2 ANQGSEA come from the germline V gene. The V gene end was trimmed by 1 base and the J gene end by 6 bases; junction bases not matched to a gene: 13. The CDR3: CSVEVPGQGFWRNEQFF. The CDR3 coding sequence is TGCAGCGTTGAAGTCCCGGGACAGGGTTTTTGGCGCAATGAGCAGTTCTTC.

This clonotype was counted only a few times. The chain recombines TRBV7-3 with TRBJ2-2; 8 nucleotides align to TRBD1. The CDR3 extends over 16 amino acids. Trimming at V came to 5 bases and at J to 6 bases, leaving 11 bases not matched to a gene. Germline CDR1 SGHTA, CDR2 FQGTGA. The CDR3 DNA reads TGTGCCAGCAGCCCACCGACAGGGGTAGGGGCCGGGGAGCTGTTTTTT. The encoded protein is CASSPPTGVGAGELFF.

V and J are TRBV19 and TRBJ1-5, with D possibly TRBD1 on 6 matching bases. The CDR3 has 15 amino acids. The germline gives CDR1 LNHDA, CDR2 SQIVND (reference sequence). V shed 3 bases and J shed 6 bases, with 15 bases lying between them. This CDR3 reads CASSIRGRKSQPQHF. The CDR3 nucleotides read TGTGCCAGTAGTATCCGGGGGCGCAAGAGTCAGCCCCAGCATTTT.

In its sample, this clonotype was seen a few times. V and J are TRBV2 and TRBJ1-1; D gene uncertain. The V end was cut by 0 bases, the J end by 6 bases, with 14 bases between. The CDR3 extends over 15 amino acids. Germline V CDR1 and CDR2: SNHLY, FYNNEI. CDR3 residues: CASSEAPQAVAEAFF. In DNA form, the CDR3 reads TGTGCCAGCAGTGAAGCGCCCCAAGCGGTAGCTGAAGCTTTCTTT.

This chain links TRBV3-1 with TRBJ2-5; 10 nucleotides align to TRBD2. Losses at the gene ends were 0 bases for V and 11 bases for J; bases not matched to a gene: 9. Germline loops: CDR1 LGHDT, CDR2 YNNKEL (reference sequence). The length of the CDR3 is 15 residues. The DNA of the CDR3 is TGTGCCAGCAGCCAAGACGCTAGCGGGGGTAGAGAGCAGTACTTC. This encodes CASSQDASGGREQYF.

To note about this clonotype: Sequence at one end of the junction differs from germline and may be a read error. The chain uses TRBV6-5 and TRBJ2-5; D could derive from TRBD1 or TRBD2 (6 bases each). CDR3 length: 15 residues. The germline gives CDR1 MNHEY, CDR2 SVGAGI. In DNA form, the CDR3 reads TGTGCCAGTAGTTACGGGTCTCGGGGGCTGGAGACCCAGTACTTC. This sequence encodes CASSYGSRGLETQYF.

The rearrangement joins TRBV28 to TRBJ2-1; D unclear. The end of the DNA aligns better with TRBJ2-5, so the J call may be wrong. The CDR3 is 14 residues long. Germline CDR1 reads MDHEN; CDR2 reads SYDVKM. The CDR3 sequence is CATLPGGGVETQYF. In nucleotides, the CDR3 is TGTGCCACCCTCCCCGGCGGTGGGGTAGAGACCCAGTACTTC.

The CDR3 spells CASSLVDRGFYEQYF. The CDR3 nucleotides read TGTGCCAGCAGCTTAGTGGACAGGGGATTCTACGAGCAGTACTTC. The J gene is TRBJ2-7, the V gene TRBV11-2, with TRBD1 matching 9 bases. Germline CDR1 and CDR2: SGHAT and FQNNGV. This CDR3 has 15 residues. V was clipped by 1 base and J by 3 bases; unmatched bases: 4.

This chain uses TRBV6-1 with TRBJ2-7; the D is unclear. The CDR3 loop spans 12 amino acids. V shed 7 bases and J shed 4 bases, with 11 bases lying between them. Germline V gene sequence: CDR1 MNHNS, CDR2 SASEGT. CDR3 loop: CASKPYGYEQYF. CDR3 DNA sequence: TGTGCCAGCAAACCCTATGGATACGAGCAGTACTTC.

The chain recombines TRBV27 with TRBJ1-2; 7 bases line up with TRBD1. The junction had 9 bases not matched to a gene; V was cut back by 6 bases and J by 2 bases. From germline, CDR1 is MNHEY and CDR2 SMNVEV (reference sequence). The CDR3 runs 15 residues. The CDR3: CASRSTMTGNYGYTF. In nucleotides, the CDR3 is TGTGCCAGCAGATCCACCATGACAGGGAACTATGGCTACACCTTC.

This clonotype was seen a handful of times. The rearrangement links TRBV2 to TRBJ1-1; D gene unclear. V was shortened by 6 bases and J by 4 bases, with 18 bases between the two germline ends. Looked up from germline, CDR1 is SNHLY and CDR2 is FYNNEI. The length of the CDR3 is 15 residues. CDR3 nucleotides: TGTGCCAGCAGCCCAAGAAAGGTCGGAGGCACTGAAGCTTTCTTT. Its translation: CASSPRKVGGTEAFF.

This clonotype was counted between two and nine times. The V call is TRBV12-3 or TRBV12-4, the J call TRBJ1-2; D perhaps matches TRBD1 (5 bases). This CDR3 spans 14 amino acids. Between the trimmed V and J ends, which lost 4 bases and 11 bases, there was a span of 20 bases. The CDR3 loop is CASSWGGFGSGYTF. The DNA for the CDR3 is TGTGCCAGCAGTTGGGGCGGGTTTGGGTCGGGGTACACCTTC.

Only a few counts were recorded for this clonotype. The CDR3 protein is CASSEEGRNEQFF. The CDR3 nucleotides read TGTGCCAGCAGCGAGGAGGGTAGGAATGAGCAGTTCTTC. The rearrangement uses TRBV9 and TRBJ2-1; tentatively, D is TRBD2 (6 bases). Per the germline V gene, CDR1 is SGDLS and CDR2 is YYNGEE. Trimming shortened V by 3 bases and J by 7 bases, and 11 bases separated the two germline ends. The CDR3 length is 13 residues.

This chain uses TRBV15 with TRBJ2-1; 9 bases are a match to TRBD1. V trimming: 1 base; J trimming: 8 bases; junction bases outside the gene matches: 6. Germline CDR1 and CDR2: LNHNV and YYDKDF (reference sequence). The CDR3 totals 15 residues. This CDR3 is CATSRVRDRADEQFF. In nucleotides, the CDR3 is TGTGCCACCAGCAGAGTAAGGGACAGGGCCGATGAGCAGTTCTTC.

The CDR3 sequence is CASSFQAGANVLTF. The CDR3 bases are TGTGCCAGCAGTTTCCAAGCCGGGGCCAACGTCCTGACTTTC. V is TRBV28 and J is TRBJ2-6; D remains unclear. The CDR3 length is 14 residues. V lost 3 bases and J 4 bases, leaving 7 bases between the germline ends. In germline, CDR1 is MDHEN, CDR2 SYDVKM.

J is TRBJ2-6 and V is TRBV28; no firm D call. The germline V gene encodes CDR1 MDHEN and CDR2 SYDVKM. The V end was cut by 7 bases, the J end by 0 bases, with 10 bases between. The CDR3 totals 15 residues. This CDR3 is CASTTPGSGANVLTF. The CDR3 bases are TGTGCCAGCACTACCCCAGGCTCTGGGGCCAACGTCCTGACTTTC.

A few counts support this clonotype. The V call is TRBV12-3 or TRBV12-4, the J call TRBJ1-4, with D possibly being TRBD1 (6 bases). The CDR3 runs 15 residues. V shed 10 bases and J shed 4 bases, with 19 bases lying between them. This CDR3 is CATRRGGRNNEKLFF. CDR3 bases: TGTGCCACCAGAAGAGGGGGTCGCAATAATGAAAAACTGTTTTTT.

This clonotype was seen a handful of times. The chain couples TRBV6-1 to TRBJ1-4, with 9 bases fitting TRBD1. The CDR3 runs 16 residues. Looked up from germline, CDR1 is MNHNS and CDR2 is SASEGT. The J segment lost 10 bases and the V segment lost 6 bases, leaving 15 bases of the junction unmatched. Here the CDR3 DNA reads TGTGCCAGCAGCAACCTACCTTCGGGACAGGGAGGAAAACTGTTTTTT. It is translated as CASSNLPSGQGGKLFF.

The chain couples TRBV20-1 to TRBJ1-1, with a weak D call TRBD1 (5 bases). Germline V lookup: CDR1 DFQATT, CDR2 SNEGSKA (reference sequence). V dropped 1 base and J dropped 2 bases, with 17 bases sitting between them. The CDR3 consists of 16 residues. The CDR3 DNA follows: TGCAGTGCTAGAGCACGGGGGGACGGGCGAAACACTGAAGCTTTCTTT. Translation: CSARARGDGRNTEAFF.